These 6 T cell receptor beta chains originate from one sample sequenced in a study of CD8 T cells in Susac syndrome. RNA, at roughly 0.45 to 1 ug, was reverse transcribed with random hexamers. TCRdb processed the immunoSEQ multiplex PCR reads anew with MiXCR; each CDR3 protein has one entry. The sample carries more than 90,000 distinct CDR3 sequences, approximately 93% recorded once. The sequencing sample was made of CD4+ T cells from PBMCs. The receptors originated from a human donor with multiple sclerosis.

V gene TRBV30 combines with J gene TRBJ2-3; 9 positions agree with TRBD1. V shed 5 bases and J 2 bases; nucleotides not matched to a gene: 8. The CDR3 consists of 15 residues. Per germline, CDR1 GTSNPN and CDR2 SVGIG (reference sequence). CDR3 nucleotides: TGTGCCTGGGCACCGGGACAGGGACCCACAGATACGCAGTATTTT. Amino acids: CAWAPGQGPTDTQYF.

The chain employs TRBV5-4 and TRBJ2-7; D not certain. Per the germline V gene, CDR1 is SGHNT and CDR2 is YYREEE (reference sequence). The CDR3 is made up of 13 amino acids. V lost 0 bases, J lost 6 bases, and 10 bases lay in between. CDR3 region: CASSLGPFGEQYF. CDR3 nucleotides: TGTGCCAGCAGCTTGGGGCCGTTCGGCGAGCAGTACTTC.

The CDR3 DNA is TGTGCCACCAGCTCACCATCGGACAGCGATTATAGCAATCAGCCCCAGCATTTT. This encodes CATSSPSDSDYSNQPQHF. This chain links TRBV15 with TRBJ1-5, with D possibly TRBD1 on 6 matching bases. The germline V and J ends were trimmed by 5 bases and 0 bases, with 20 bases remaining between them. This CDR3 contains 18 residues. Germline lookup yields CDR1 LNHNV and CDR2 YYDKDF (reference sequence).

This chain connects TRBV29-1 to TRBJ2-5; no firm D call. In germline, CDR1 is SQVTM, CDR2 ANQGSEA. This CDR3 has 11 amino acids. The ends were cut back, 4 bases at V and 5 bases at J, with 8 bases in the middle. CDR3 protein: CSVARTETQYF. CDR3 bases: TGCAGCGTTGCCCGGACGGAGACCCAGTACTTC.

This sequence joins TRBV9 and TRBJ2-1; D not certain. There are 15 residues in the CDR3. Per the germline V gene, CDR1 is SGDLS and CDR2 is YYNGEE. V gave up 0 bases and J gave up 0 bases, with 7 bases separating them. This chain's CDR3 is CASSVVVSSYNEQFF. CDR3 nucleotide sequence: TGTGCCAGCAGCGTAGTCGTCAGCTCCTACAATGAGCAGTTCTTC.

V and J are TRBV6-2 or TRBV6-3 and TRBJ1-1; D call uncertain. V lost 5 bases to trimming and J lost 1 base, with 8 bases between them. Germline V gene lookup returns CDR1 MNHEY and CDR2 SVGEGT. The CDR3 consists of 13 residues. As DNA, the CDR3 is TGTGCCAGCAGTCTCAAGGGGAACACTGAAGCTTTCTTT. Translating it yields CASSLKGNTEAFF.